Given below is one T cell receptor beta chain in context. The target antigen is unknown. TCRdb's copy holds only in-frame clones and misses some; the assay was immunoSEQ multiplex PCR. The sample holds 150,000 to 250,000 clones, 93% seen once. The entry originates in a study of T cell responses to AZD1222 COVID-19 vaccine. Study-level findings and limits: Donor demographics were predominantly white British with a female majority; clonal diversity may be underestimated.

The ends were cut back, 2 bases at V and 7 bases at J, with 6 bases in the middle. Germline CDR1 reads SEHNR; CDR2 reads FQNEAQ (reference sequence). The CDR3 sequence is 13 residues long. This rearrangement joins TRBV7-9 to TRBJ1-6; D remains ambiguous. The sequence derives from an adult who received the AZD1222 COVID-19 vaccine. The sample consisted of peripheral blood, taken 28 days after the second AZD1222 dose. The CDR3: CASSLSLNSPLHF. The CDR3 nucleotides are TGTGCCAGCAGCTTATCGCTAAATTCACCCCTCCACTTT.